A single sample is the source of the 21 T cell receptor beta chains below, sequenced in a study of naive and memory T cell subsets. Study-wide results and limits: Especially in CD8 cells, naive repertoires contained a few larger clonotypes, possibly CD45RA-re-expressing memory cells.

An equimolar mix of two oligonucleotides served as the beta constant-region primer for TRBC1 and TRBC2. Nested alpha and beta constant-region primers with the SP2 primer drove four PCR rounds on ligated cDNA. In TCRdb, the UMI-ligation and nested PCR reads were re-called with MiXCR into one record per CDR3 protein. The repertoire holds about 90,000 distinct CDR3 sequences, with roughly 10% as singletons. Their target antigens are unknown. Source material: naive CD4+ T cells from blood. The receptors shown here come from a human donor in good health.

This clonotype was seen repeatedly, ten times or more. The J gene is TRBJ1-2, the V gene TRBV12-3 or TRBV12-4; possibly TRBD1 for D (5 bases). CDR3 length equals 16 residues. The ends were cut back, 5 bases at V and 8 bases at J, with 24 bases in the middle. CDR3 in amino acids: CASSQGDGKAAGGYTF. CDR3 bases: TGTGCCAGCAGTCAGGGCGATGGAAAGGCCGCCGGCGGCTACACCTTC.

This clonotype was recorded a few times. The chain links TRBV5-1 to TRBJ2-1; no clear D gene. Germline V CDR1 and CDR2: SGHRS, YFSETQ. The CDR3 is made up of 12 amino acids. Trimming stripped 1 base from V and 7 bases from J, with 6 bases between. DNA for the CDR3: TGCGCCAGCAGCTTGCCCCATAATGAGCAGTTCTTC. The encoded protein is CASSLPHNEQFF.

This clonotype came up many times. This chain uses TRBV4-2 with TRBJ2-2; TRBD1 aligns across 8 bases. Germline CDR1 is LGHNA and CDR2 is YNFKEQ. This CDR3 has 15 amino acids. V gave up 4 bases and J gave up 2 bases; unmatched junction bases: 3. The CDR3 DNA follows: TGTGCCAGCAGCCGGACAGGGCAAAACACCGGGGAGCTGTTTTTT. Its translation: CASSRTGQNTGELFF.

The CDR3: CASSPQTSGESDTQYF. In nucleotides, the CDR3 is TGTGCCAGCAGTCCCCAGACTAGCGGGGAATCAGATACGCAGTATTTT. The V gene is TRBV6-1, the J gene TRBJ2-3; TRBD2 agrees at 11 bases. The CDR3 spans 16 residues. V dropped 5 bases and J dropped 4; count of bases not matched to a gene: 8. Per germline, CDR1 MNHNS and CDR2 SASEGT.

In this sample, this clonotype turned up many times. V gene TRBV4-2 combines with J gene TRBJ2-3; a weak D match, TRBD2 (5 bases). V lost 1 base, J lost 2 bases, and 10 bases lay in between. Per germline, CDR1 LGHNA and CDR2 YNFKEQ. The CDR3 spans 15 residues. CDR3 amino acids: CASSQVAGSTDTQYF. DNA for the CDR3: TGTGCCAGCAGCCAAGTCGCGGGTTCCACAGATACGCAGTATTTT.

The V call is TRBV7-2, the J call TRBJ2-5, with D tentatively TRBD2 (5 bases). The V gene's germline CDR1 is SGHTA and CDR2 FQGNSA. V lost 1 base and J lost 4, with 10 bases in between. The length of the CDR3 is 14 residues. The CDR3 DNA is TGTGCCAGCAGCTTAGTGCCGGGAATAGAGACCCAGTACTTC. Its translation is CASSLVPGIETQYF. Supplemented by reference TRBV7-2 and TRBJ2-5, the full variable domain reads GAGVSQSPSNKVTEKGKDVELRCDPISGHTALYWYRQSLGQGLEFLIYFQGNSAPDKSGLPSDRFSAERTGGSVSTLTIQRTQQEDSAVYLCASSLVPGIETQYFGPGTRLLVL.

This clonotype was counted at least ten times. This sequence joins TRBV30 and TRBJ2-3; 10 bases match TRBD2. CDR1 and CDR2 from the germline V gene are GTSNPN and SVGIG (reference sequence). The V segment lost 0 bases and the J segment 2 bases; nucleotides outside the gene matches: 11. The CDR3 contains 18 residues. CDR3 bases: TGTGCCTGGAGTGTACTTAGGACTAGCGGCATACCCACAGATACGCAGTATTTT. Translating it yields CAWSVLRTSGIPTDTQYF. The full variable domain, rest sourced from reference TRBV30 and TRBJ2-3, is SQTIHQWPATLVQPVGSPLSLECTVEGTSNPNLYWYRQAAGRGLQLLFYSVGIGQISSEVPQNLSASRPQDRQFILSSKKLLLSDSGFYLCAWSVLRTSGIPTDTQYFGPGTRLTVL.

V usage is TRBV5-1 and J usage is TRBJ1-4, with D possibly matching TRBD1 (5 bases). The CDR3 sequence is 15 residues long. In germline, CDR1 is SGHRS, CDR2 YFSETQ. The V and J ends lost 4 bases and 4 bases respectively, with 14 bases between them. CDR3 loop: CASSRTCPFNEKLFF. The CDR3 nucleotides read TGCGCCAGCAGCCGGACATGCCCTTTTAATGAAAAACTGTTTTTT.

This chain uses TRBV28 with TRBJ1-1; weak D call: TRBD1 (5 bases). Trimming stripped 1 base from V and 11 bases from J, with 17 bases between. The germline CDR1 and CDR2 sequences are MDHEN and SYDVKM. This CDR3 contains 14 residues. This CDR3 is CASSLSPGAPFAFF. CDR3 sequence (DNA): TGTGCCAGCAGTTTATCACCCGGGGCGCCTTTCGCTTTCTTT.

In its sample, this clonotype was seen a few times. The chain uses TRBV30 and TRBJ2-7; D possibly corresponds to TRBD2 (5 bases). CDR1 is GTSNPN, CDR2 SVGIG, per germline (reference sequence). V lost 3 bases and J 6 bases, leaving 15 bases between the germline ends. The CDR3 spans 13 residues. In DNA form, the CDR3 reads TGTGCCTGGAGAGGACCCTCCCGGGGCGAGCAGTACTTC. It encodes CAWRGPSRGEQYF.

This clonotype has a count of ten or more. The chain has TRBV7-8 and TRBJ1-1, with TRBD1 matching 8 bases. This CDR3 contains 12 residues. V was pared by 2 bases and J by 8 bases, with 1 base of the junction left unmatched. CDR1 is SGHVS and CDR2 is FQNEAQ in the germline V gene. CDR3 DNA: TGTGCCAGCAGCTTACGGACAGGGGAAGCTTTCTTT. Its translation is CASSLRTGEAFF.

This clonotype appeared a few times. The rearrangement uses TRBV7-6 and TRBJ2-7; the D gene could be TRBD1 or TRBD2 (6 bases each). The CDR3 consists of 15 residues. Germline-derived CDR1 and CDR2 are SGHVS and FNYEAQ. Trimming cost V 1 base and J 0 bases, with 10 bases left between them. CDR3 protein: CASSLGRGSSYEQYF. In DNA, the CDR3 is TGTGCCAGCAGCTTAGGGAGGGGGAGCTCCTACGAGCAGTACTTC.

This clonotype was detected only a few times. The chain combines TRBV5-4 with TRBJ1-2, with D unresolved. This CDR3 has 13 residues. The V end lost 0 bases, the J end lost 5 bases, and 8 bases lay between the germline ends. Germline V gene sequence: CDR1 SGHNT, CDR2 YYREEE (reference sequence). Here the CDR3 reads CASSLAGVYGYTF. In DNA form, the CDR3 reads TGTGCCAGCAGCTTGGCCGGGGTATATGGCTACACCTTC.

This clonotype has just a few counts. This chain joins TRBV7-9 and TRBJ2-7; D possibly corresponds to TRBD2 (6 bases). V was pared by 6 bases and J by 4 bases, with 16 bases between. Germline CDR1 SEHNR, CDR2 FQNEAQ (reference sequence). This CDR3 spans 14 amino acids. DNA for the CDR3: TGTGCCAGCAGTCTGAGGAAAAGCGGGTACGAGCAGTACTTC. Amino acid sequence: CASSLRKSGYEQYF.

This clonotype was recorded at least ten times. V and J are TRBV18 and TRBJ1-2, with D uncertain. The CDR3 is 14 amino acids. V gave up 2 bases and J gave up 4 bases, with 11 bases separating them. Germline CDR1 reads KGHSH; CDR2 reads LQKENI. The CDR3 DNA reads as TGTGCCAGCTCACCAAAGGGAGCGAGCTATGGCTACACCTTC. It is translated as CASSPKGASYGYTF.

This clonotype was seen a few times. CDR3 residues: CASSVNEDEQYF. The CDR3 DNA reads as TGTGCCAGCAGTGTGAACGAGGACGAGCAGTACTTC. The chain combines TRBV2 with TRBJ2-7; D is ambiguous. The V gene's germline CDR1 is SNHLY and CDR2 FYNNEI. The V end lost 4 bases, the J end lost 5 bases, and 9 bases lay between the germline ends. This CDR3 has 12 residues.

The CDR3 nucleotides are TGCAGTGCCACATCTCGCAGGGACGGGACTGAAGCTTTCTTT. It codes for CSATSRRDGTEAFF. The chain joins TRBV20-1 to TRBJ1-1; D possibly corresponds to TRBD1 (5 bases). The germline CDR1 and CDR2 sequences are DFQATT and SNEGSKA (reference sequence). The CDR3 length is 14 residues. V lost 6 bases to trimming and J lost 5 bases, with 19 bases between them.

The chain joins TRBV27 to TRBJ1-2, with unresolved D. Trimming left V 3 bases short and J 6 bases short, with 8 bases between. The CDR3 spans 12 residues. Germline V gives CDR1 MNHEY, CDR2 SMNVEV (reference sequence). The CDR3, as DNA: TGTGCCAGCAGTTTTGGGTTCCATGGCTACACCTTC. Protein product: CASSFGFHGYTF.

The rearrangement joins TRBV14 to TRBJ1-2; D uncertain. The CDR3 has 14 amino acids. Deletions cut 4 bases from V and 4 bases from J, with 13 bases between. Germline V gene data show CDR1 as SGHDN and CDR2 as FVKESK. The CDR3 DNA reads TGTGCCAGCAGCCCGATTTTGGTATCCTATGGCTACACCTTC. This sequence encodes CASSPILVSYGYTF.

The V call is TRBV19, the J call TRBJ2-7; 10 positions agree with TRBD1. This CDR3 spans 16 amino acids. Germline loops: CDR1 LNHDA, CDR2 SQIVND (reference sequence). Germline trimming cut 8 bases from V and 2 bases from J; bases unmatched to any gene: 12. The CDR3 here is CASGDGQGVVAYEQYF. As DNA, the CDR3 is TGTGCCAGTGGTGACGGACAGGGGGTGGTAGCCTACGAGCAGTACTTC. The complete variable domain, with remaining parts taken from reference TRBV19 and TRBJ2-7, reads DGGITQSPKYLFRKEGQNVTLSCEQNLNHDAMYWYRQDPGQGLRLIYYSQIVNDFQKGDIAEGYSVSREKKESFPLTVTSAQKNPTAFYLCASGDGQGVVAYEQYFGPGTRLTVT.

This clonotype was seen at least ten times. The chain uses TRBV29-1 and TRBJ2-6; possibly TRBD1 for D (5 bases). Germline-derived CDR1 and CDR2 are SQVTM and ANQGSEA. V lost 1 base, J lost 0 bases, and 7 bases lay in between. The CDR3 covers 15 residues. This CDR3 is CSVEGGSSGANVLTF. CDR3 nucleotide sequence: TGCAGCGTTGAAGGGGGCAGCTCTGGGGCCAACGTCCTGACTTTC.